This entry lists 16 T cell receptor beta chains sequenced from one sample in a study of blood T cell repertoires in COVID-19. Measured with immunoSEQ multiplex PCR; TCRdb has only the in-frame clones, and not every one. Of about 150,000 clones in the sample, 60% to 85% were seen once. The sequenced sample consisted of peripheral blood. Every receptor here comes from a man aged 50 to 59 with active or convalescent COVID-19.

The chain employs TRBV9 and TRBJ1-1, with 10 bases lining up with TRBD1. CDR3 size: 16 residues. V shed 0 bases and J 0 bases; nucleotides not matched to a gene: 2. Per the germline V gene, CDR1 is SGDLS and CDR2 is YYNGEE. The CDR3 region has the DNA TGTGCCAGCAGCGTAGGGACAGGGGGGTTGAACACTGAAGCTTTCTTT. Residues: CASSVGTGGLNTEAFF.

J is TRBJ2-2 and V is TRBV2; 9 positions match TRBD1. V shed 0 bases, J shed 6 bases, and the junction held 14 bases outside the gene matches. This CDR3 comprises 19 residues. Germline V gene sequence: CDR1 SNHLY, CDR2 FYNNEI. This CDR3 reads CASSEAPGQGGGWAGELFF. The CDR3 nucleotides read TGTGCCAGCAGTGAAGCCCCGGGACAGGGTGGCGGATGGGCCGGGGAGCTGTTTTTT.

The chain uses TRBV5-6 and TRBJ2-7; 7 bases are a match to TRBD1. The trim removed 0 bases at V and 1 base at J, leaving 16 bases unmatched. The CDR3 is made up of 19 amino acids. The germline V gene encodes CDR1 SGHDT and CDR2 YYEEEE. CDR3: CASSLARTGVHWISYEQYF. The CDR3 coding sequence is TGTGCCAGCAGCTTGGCTAGAACAGGGGTCCATTGGATATCCTACGAGCAGTACTTC.

The chain combines TRBV7-3 with TRBJ1-6; possibly TRBD1 for D (6 bases). Deletions cut 5 bases from V and 4 bases from J, with 12 bases between. Germline V gives CDR1 SGHTA, CDR2 FQGTGA. This CDR3 has 15 residues. CDR3 coding DNA: TGTGCCAGCAGCGTATCGGGACATTATAATTCACCCCTCCACTTT. Protein: CASSVSGHYNSPLHF.

CDR3 sequence reads: CASSALDLDAGHEQFF. The DNA of the CDR3 is TGTGCCAGCAGCGCATTGGACCTAGACGCAGGGCATGAGCAGTTCTTC. This chain connects TRBV7-9 to TRBJ2-1; D might be TRBD1 (5 bases). V dropped 5 bases and J dropped 8 bases, with 22 bases sitting between them. CDR1 and CDR2 (germline): SEHNR, FQNEAQ (reference sequence). This CDR3 region has 16 residues.

This clone was seen once. V gene TRBV5-1 combines with J gene TRBJ2-1; 11 bases align to TRBD2. After removal of 0 bases from V and 6 bases from J, the junction contained 5 bases not matched to a gene. CDR1 is SGHRS, CDR2 YFSETQ, per germline. This CDR3 is built from 16 residues. The CDR3 nucleotides are TGCGCCAGCAGCTTGGCTCCTAGCGGGAGGACCAATGAGCAGTTCTTC. It translates to CASSLAPSGRTNEQFF.

The chain uses TRBV19 and TRBJ1-2, with D uncertain. The CDR3 has 12 residues. The V end lost 0 bases, the J end lost 5 bases, and 4 bases lay between the germline ends. Germline CDR1 reads LNHDA; CDR2 reads SQIVND (reference sequence). CDR3 coding DNA: TGTGCCAGTAGTATAGATCGGTATGGCTACACCTTC. It yields the protein CASSIDRYGYTF.

This chain links TRBV19 with TRBJ1-5, with TRBD1 matching 7 bases. CDR3 length: 15 residues. Germline V gives CDR1 LNHDA, CDR2 SQIVND (reference sequence). V shed 6 bases, J shed 1 base, and the junction held 6 bases outside the gene matches. CDR3 in amino acids: CASSEQGQSNQPQHF. The CDR3 DNA is TGTGCCAGTAGCGAACAGGGGCAAAGCAATCAGCCCCAGCATTTT.

The rearrangement uses TRBV7-9 and TRBJ2-1; 9 nucleotides match TRBD2. The V gene end was trimmed by 4 bases and the J gene end by 3 bases; junction bases not matched to a gene: 4. The V gene's germline CDR1 is SEHNR and CDR2 FQNEAQ (reference sequence). The CDR3 totals 15 residues. In DNA form, the CDR3 reads TGTGCCAGCAGCTCCTTAGCGGGAGTCTACAATGAGCAGTTCTTC. As protein: CASSSLAGVYNEQFF.

The chain links TRBV9 to TRBJ1-6, with 7 bases matching TRBD1. The CDR3 is 16 residues long. From germline, CDR1 is SGDLS and CDR2 YYNGEE. J lost 13 bases, V lost 0 bases, and 13 bases had no gene match. CDR3: CASSVGVGGRSKPLHF. The CDR3 DNA sequence: TGTGCCAGCAGCGTAGGTGTAGGGGGCAGGAGTAAGCCCCTCCACTTT.

Many counts were recorded for this clone. This chain joins TRBV27 and TRBJ2-7; 11 nucleotides agree with TRBD2. With V trimmed by 3 bases and J by 0 bases, 4 bases remained unmatched. There are 16 residues in the CDR3. Germline V CDR1 and CDR2: MNHEY, SMNVEV (reference sequence). DNA for the CDR3: TGTGCCAGCAGTTTGATTGGGACTAGCGGCTCCTACGAGCAGTACTTC. This gives the protein CASSLIGTSGSYEQYF.

The CDR3 DNA reads as TGTGCCAGCAATGAGGGCAGGAGACTAGGAGGCTACACCTTC. Translating it yields CASNEGRRLGGYTF. The chain joins TRBV28 to TRBJ1-2; D remains ambiguous. Trimming took 7 bases from V and 8 from J, leaving 20 bases between them. The germline CDR1 and CDR2 sequences are MDHEN and SYDVKM. The CDR3 sequence is 14 residues long.

The J gene is TRBJ1-5, the V gene TRBV6-5; D is uncertain. CDR1 MNHEY and CDR2 SVGAGI come from the germline V gene. This CDR3 has 14 residues. With 10 bases removed from V and 5 bases from J, the gap between germline ends came to 18 bases. This chain's CDR3 is CANSPGRGDQPQHF. The CDR3 DNA reads as TGTGCCAACTCACCGGGGAGAGGCGATCAGCCCCAGCATTTT.

The rearrangement uses TRBV19 and TRBJ2-1, with TRBD2 matching over 8 bases. The length of the CDR3 is 14 residues. Looked up from germline, CDR1 is LNHDA and CDR2 is SQIVND (reference sequence). Trimming at V came to 4 bases and at J to 9 bases, leaving 8 bases not matched to a gene. This chain's CDR3 is CASSRVAGKVEQFF. In DNA, the CDR3 is TGTGCCAGTAGTAGGGTAGCGGGAAAGGTTGAGCAGTTCTTC.

The V and J genes are TRBV3-1 (or the pseudogene TRBV3-2) and TRBJ1-1; 8 bases fit TRBD1. The CDR3 has 15 amino acids. CDR1 and CDR2 (germline): LGHDT, YNNKEL (reference sequence). The trim removed 4 bases at V and 5 bases at J, leaving 9 bases unmatched. CDR3 amino acids: CASSPYRGRGTEAFF. The CDR3 DNA follows: TGTGCCAGCAGCCCATACAGGGGGAGAGGTACTGAAGCTTTCTTT.

The V gene is TRBV2, the J gene TRBJ2-1, with 7 positions matching TRBD2. CDR3 size: 14 residues. J was trimmed by 0 bases and V by 7 bases; bases with no gene match: 3. Germline-derived CDR1 and CDR2 are SNHLY and FYNNEI. CDR3 in amino acids: CASMPSGSYNEQFF. CDR3 coding DNA: TGTGCCAGCATGCCTAGCGGCTCCTACAATGAGCAGTTCTTC.